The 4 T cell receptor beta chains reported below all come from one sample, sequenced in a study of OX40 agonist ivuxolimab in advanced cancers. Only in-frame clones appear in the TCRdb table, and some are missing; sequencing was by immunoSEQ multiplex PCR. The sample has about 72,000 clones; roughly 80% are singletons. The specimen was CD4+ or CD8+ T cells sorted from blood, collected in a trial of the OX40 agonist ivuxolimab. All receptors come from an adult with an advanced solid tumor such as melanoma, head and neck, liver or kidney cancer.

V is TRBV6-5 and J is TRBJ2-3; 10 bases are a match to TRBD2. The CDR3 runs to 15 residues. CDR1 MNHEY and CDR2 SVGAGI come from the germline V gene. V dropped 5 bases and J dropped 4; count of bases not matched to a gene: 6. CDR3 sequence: CASSPPSGSSDTQYF. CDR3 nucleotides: TGTGCCAGCAGTCCTCCTAGCGGGAGTTCAGATACGCAGTATTTT.

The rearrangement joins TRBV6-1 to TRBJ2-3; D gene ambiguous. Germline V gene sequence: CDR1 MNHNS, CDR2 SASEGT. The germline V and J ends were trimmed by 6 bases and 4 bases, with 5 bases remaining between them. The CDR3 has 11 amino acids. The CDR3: CASRSADTQYF. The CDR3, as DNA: TGTGCCAGCAGGTCCGCAGATACGCAGTATTTT.

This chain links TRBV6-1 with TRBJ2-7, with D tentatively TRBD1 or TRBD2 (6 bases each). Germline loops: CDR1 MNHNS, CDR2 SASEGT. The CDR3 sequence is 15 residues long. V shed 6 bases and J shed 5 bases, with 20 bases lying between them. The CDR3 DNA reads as TGTGCCAGCAGCAGGGGAGGATTCTCTTCCCACGAGCAGTACTTC. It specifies CASSRGGFSSHEQYF.

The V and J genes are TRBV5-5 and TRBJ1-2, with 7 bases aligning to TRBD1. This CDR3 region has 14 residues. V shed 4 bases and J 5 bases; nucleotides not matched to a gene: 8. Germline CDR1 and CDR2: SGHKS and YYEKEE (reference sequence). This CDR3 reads CASSPRWTGYGYTF. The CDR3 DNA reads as TGTGCCAGCAGCCCGCGTTGGACAGGATATGGCTACACCTTC.